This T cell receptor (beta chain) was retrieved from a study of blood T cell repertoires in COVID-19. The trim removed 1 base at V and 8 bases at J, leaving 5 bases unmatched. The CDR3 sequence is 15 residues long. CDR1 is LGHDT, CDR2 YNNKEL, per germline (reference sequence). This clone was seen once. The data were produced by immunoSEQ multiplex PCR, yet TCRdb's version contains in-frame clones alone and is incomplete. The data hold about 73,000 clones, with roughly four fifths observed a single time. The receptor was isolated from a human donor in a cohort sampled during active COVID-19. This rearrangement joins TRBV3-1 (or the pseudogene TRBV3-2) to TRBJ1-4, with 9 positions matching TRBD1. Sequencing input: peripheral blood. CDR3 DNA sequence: TGTGCCAGCAGCCAAGGGCGGACAGGGGAGGAAAAACTGTTTTTT. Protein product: CASSQGRTGEEKLFF.